This entry lists 18 T cell receptor beta chains sequenced from one sample in a study of beta chain features in type 1 diabetes. General study points: A moderate, significant TCRB CDR3 shortening appeared in type 1 diabetes across four CD4+ subsets.

cDNA synthesis used the whole RNA isolate, giving expressed TCRB sequences. TCRdb's table, derived via immunoSEQ multiplex PCR, lists solely in-frame clones and lacks some. Of under 300,000 clones detected, approximately 15% appear once; the ten largest clones hold approximately 0.02%. Antigens of these TCRs are unknown. What was sequenced was naive CD4+ T cells from blood. The receptors originated from a man younger than 45 with type 1 diabetes.

The chain couples TRBV6-1 to TRBJ1-5, with D maybe TRBD1 (6 bases). V lost 3 bases to trimming and J lost 6 bases, with 18 bases between them. Germline CDR1 is MNHNS and CDR2 is SASEGT. The CDR3 has 16 amino acids. The CDR3 spells CASSDPTGQSSQPQHF. The CDR3 bases are TGTGCCAGCAGTGATCCGACTGGACAGAGTTCTCAGCCCCAGCATTTT.

This clone was counted between two and nine times. The chain carries TRBV2 and TRBJ2-7, with 7 bases identical to TRBD1. CDR3 size: 15 residues. J gave up 3 bases and V 6 bases, and 11 bases lay outside the gene matches. Germline values: CDR1 SNHLY, CDR2 FYNNEI. The CDR3 DNA reads TGTGCCAGCAGATATACCCGGGACAGCTTCTACGAGCAGTACTTC. Translating it yields CASRYTRDSFYEQYF.

This clone was detected only a few times. The chain has TRBV6-1 and TRBJ2-3; a weak D match, TRBD2 (7 bases). The germline V and J ends were trimmed by 1 base and 1 base, with 12 bases remaining between them. The CDR3 is 16 residues long. Per the germline V gene, CDR1 is MNHNS and CDR2 is SASEGT. The CDR3 DNA is TGTGCCAGCAGTGAAGGAAGGGGGGGACGCACAGATACGCAGTATTTT. This codes for CASSEGRGGRTDTQYF.

There are a few counts of this clone. The chain has TRBV10-3 and TRBJ2-5; 9 positions agree with TRBD2. CDR3 length equals 16 residues. CDR1 and CDR2 (germline): ENHRY, SYGVKD. Germline trimming cut 5 bases from V and 2 bases from J; bases unmatched to any gene: 9. The CDR3 DNA follows: TGTGCCATCAGTTCCGGAATAGCGGGAGAACAAGAGACCCAGTACTTC. Translation gives CAISSGIAGEQETQYF.

J is TRBJ2-2 and V is TRBV30; D might be TRBD1 (6 bases). Germline V gene sequence: CDR1 GTSNPN, CDR2 SVGIG (reference sequence). The CDR3 sequence is 13 residues long. With 2 bases removed from V and 6 bases from J, the gap between germline ends came to 10 bases. The CDR3 loop reads CAWSNRVPGELFF. CDR3 nucleotides: TGTGCCTGGAGTAACAGGGTACCCGGGGAGCTGTTTTTT.

This clone came up a few times. V gene TRBV15 combines with J gene TRBJ2-2; D remains ambiguous. The germline V gene has CDR1 LNHNV and CDR2 YYDKDF (reference sequence). CDR3 length equals 15 residues. V lost 0 bases and J lost 8, with 13 bases in between. CDR3 in DNA: TGTGCCACCAGCAGAGACCTTGTGCCGGTTGGGGAGCTGTTTTTT. This encodes CATSRDLVPVGELFF. The full variable domain, completed using reference TRBV15 and TRBJ2-2, is DAMVIQNPRYQVTQFGKPVTLSCSQTLNHNVMYWYQQKSSQAPKLLFHYYDKDFNNEADTPDNFQSRRPNTSFCFLDIRSPGLGDTAMYLCATSRDLVPVGELFFGEGSRLTVL.

The chain couples TRBV6-6 to TRBJ2-1, with 9 nucleotides matching TRBD1. The CDR3 spans 14 residues. From germline, CDR1 is MNHNY and CDR2 SVGAGI (reference sequence). V was clipped by 2 bases and J by 6 bases; unmatched bases: 2. The CDR3 nucleotides read TGTGCCAGCAGTTACCCGACAGGGGGCAATGAGCAGTTCTTC. Encoded protein: CASSYPTGGNEQFF.

The CDR3 bases are TGTGCCAGCAGCCAAGGGAGGGGACAGGCGGGTCAGCCCCAGCATTTT. Translation gives CASSQGRGQAGQPQHF. V is TRBV4-2 and J is TRBJ1-5; TRBD1 agrees at 8 bases. Germline values: CDR1 LGHNA, CDR2 YNFKEQ. The CDR3 is 16 residues long. V shed 1 base, J shed 6 bases, and the junction held 8 bases outside the gene matches.

The sample holds a few counts of this clone. This chain links TRBV6-5 with TRBJ1-6, with D perhaps matching TRBD1 (5 bases). Trimming shortened V by 5 bases and J by 9 bases, and 14 bases separated the two germline ends. Germline loops: CDR1 MNHEY, CDR2 SVGAGI. This CDR3 contains 14 residues. The CDR3 sequence is CASSAQGNGSPLHF. In nucleotides, the CDR3 is TGTGCCAGCAGTGCCCAGGGCAATGGTTCACCCCTCCACTTT.

The chain couples TRBV18 to TRBJ2-1; TRBD1 aligns across 11 bases. The germline gives CDR1 KGHSH, CDR2 LQKENI. CDR3 length: 15 amino acids. J lost 8 bases, V lost 3 bases, and 6 bases had no gene match. CDR3 loop: CASSPRDRGSDEQFF. The CDR3 DNA follows: TGTGCCAGCTCACCCCGGGACAGGGGGTCGGATGAGCAGTTCTTC.

The gene calls are TRBV27 and TRBJ1-4, with TRBD1 matching 9 bases. The CDR3 runs to 15 residues. Germline CDR1 reads MNHEY; CDR2 reads SMNVEV (reference sequence). The V segment lost 4 bases and the J segment 7 bases; nucleotides outside the gene matches: 7. The CDR3 region has the DNA TGTGCCAGCAGTTCGGGACAGGGTTTCCCTGAAAAACTGTTTTTT. Its protein product is CASSSGQGFPEKLFF. The full variable domain, rest sourced from reference TRBV27 and TRBJ1-4, is EAQVTQNPRYLITVTGKKLTVTCSQNMNHEYMSWYRQDPGLGLRQIYYSMNVEVTDKGDVPEGYKVSRKEKRNFPLILESPSPNQTSLYFCASSSGQGFPEKLFFGSGTQLSVL.

This chain joins TRBV7-2 and TRBJ2-7; 11 bases line up with TRBD2. Germline V lookup: CDR1 SGHTA, CDR2 FQGNSA. The ends lost 4 bases at V and 6 bases at J; junction bases unmatched: 8. The CDR3 sequence is 15 residues long. The CDR3 nucleotides read TGTGCCAGCAGCTCTAGCGGGAGGATAAGCTCCGAGCAGTACTTC. It yields the protein CASSSSGRISSEQYF.

The table lists this clone with a few counts. The sample contains more than one DNA sequence encoding this CDR3. The rearrangement uses TRBV15 and TRBJ2-5; no clear D gene. CDR1 and CDR2 from the germline V gene are LNHNV and YYDKDF (reference sequence). The V end lost 0 bases, the J end lost 5 bases, and 7 bases lay between the germline ends. The CDR3 is 13 residues long. The CDR3 DNA reads TGTGCCACCAGCAGAGATAGCCGGGAGACCCAGTACTTC. The encoded protein is CATSRDSRETQYF.

The chain is built from TRBV4-1 and TRBJ2-4; the match to TRBD1 covers 8 bases. Germline V gene sequence: CDR1 MGHRA, CDR2 YSYEKL. Germline trimming cut 3 bases from V and 3 bases from J; bases unmatched to any gene: 13. The CDR3 consists of 18 residues. The CDR3 reads CASSHGSAGGSSKNIQYF. The CDR3 coding sequence is TGCGCCAGCAGCCATGGATCGGCAGGGGGCTCGAGCAAAAACATTCAGTACTTC.

This chain uses TRBV30 with TRBJ2-7; possibly TRBD2 for D (7 bases). CDR1 and CDR2 (germline): GTSNPN, SVGIG (reference sequence). The V end lost 3 bases, the J end lost 2 bases, and 17 bases lay between the germline ends. This CDR3 has 15 residues. CDR3 in amino acids: CAWSGGKGVAYEQYF. In nucleotides, the CDR3 is TGTGCCTGGAGCGGGGGGAAGGGGGTGGCCTACGAGCAGTACTTC.

This clone was picked up a small number of times. This chain uses TRBV9 with TRBJ2-5, with 13 positions matching TRBD2. The DNA end is more similar to TRBJ2-7, so the J call may be wrong. This CDR3 comprises 13 residues. Germline CDR1 and CDR2: SGDLS and YYNGEE. The CDR3 nucleotides read TGTGCCAGCAGCGGGACTAGCGGGGGCGAGCAGTACTTC. This gives the protein CASSGTSGGEQYF.

As regards this clone: This specimen includes other DNA sequences encoding the same CDR3. The chain employs TRBV5-1 and TRBJ1-4; 7 bases fit TRBD1. V trimming: 4 bases; J trimming: 0 bases; junction bases outside the gene matches: 3. Germline V gene data show CDR1 as SGHRS and CDR2 as YFSETQ. The CDR3 covers 15 residues. The CDR3, as DNA: TGCGCCAGCAGCCTTGGGACAGCAACTAATGAAAAACTGTTTTTT. It translates to CASSLGTATNEKLFF.

This clone has more than one count but fewer than ten. The CDR3 DNA reads as TGTGCCAGCAGCTCTGGACAGGGGGCTTCTAGAACAGATACGCAGTATTTT. Amino acids: CASSSGQGASRTDTQYF. The chain joins TRBV11-2 to TRBJ2-3, with 11 bases fitting TRBD1. V was pared by 4 bases and J by 3 bases, with 9 bases of the junction left unmatched. CDR3 length equals 17 residues. Germline V lookup: CDR1 SGHAT, CDR2 FQNNGV.